The entry that follows covers one T cell receptor (beta chain) sequence. Its antigen is not yet known. It has no much larger one-base neighbor in the sample; base qualities were not kept. Library preparation used the immunoSEQ multiplex PCR assay. For the multiplex PCR, a mixture combining 60 forward primers for TCR Vbeta segments and 13 reverse primers for TCR Jbeta segments was used. A multiplex PCR assay on genomic DNA amplified the CDR3 region of rearranged TCR beta genes. The amplified TCR beta libraries were sequenced on the Illumina HiSeq System as 87-base-pair reads. As for how the authors treated the data: A later analysis counted some 74 million unique TCR beta chains across the roughly 700 repertoires, and some 12 million of these chains were shared by at least two donors. Raw reads were error-corrected and collapsed into unique sequences with a nearest-neighbor algorithm that merged closely related sequences to remove PCR and sequencing errors. To assign V, D and J gene segments, CDR3 sequences were aligned to IMGT reference sequences. For a sequence to be retained, a match of at least six nucleotides was required to both a V gene segment and a J gene segment. Rearrangements were called productive when the CDR3 lacked stop codons and stayed in frame with V and J; all others were non-productive. CDR3 was defined by IMGT convention, running from the second conserved V-encoded cysteine to the conserved J-encoded phenylalanine. In an earlier analysis of approximately 590 of the donors, sequences lacking an unambiguous match to a single V gene segment were excluded. An earlier analysis of about 590 of the donors classified V segments as functional when productive rearrangements were above 56.7% and as segregating when the standard deviation between donors was above 5%. To diagnose cytomegalovirus status from the catalog of TCR beta chain sequences, a statistical classification framework was built. In a later analysis, TCR nucleotide sequences were compared against IMGT/GENE-DB human TR gene sequences so that V and J genes could be assigned. The TCRdist pipeline was used in a later analysis to assign CDR3 sequences and most-parsimonious VDJ recombination scenarios. In a later analysis, every TCR beta chain was defined by the combination of its CDR3 amino acid sequence and its V-gene family, and reads without a unique V-gene family were dropped. As a way to deal with suspected cross-contamination and a sequencing artifact, a later analysis dropped approximately 590 nucleotide sequences that were highly shared and had low generation probability. In a later analysis, a clonal expansion index was calculated for each public chain from normalized within-repertoire ranks of inferred template counts. In a later analysis, generation probabilities were computed using a VDJ recombination model fitted to out-of-frame rearrangements, and the results were checked against IGoR. In a later analysis, TCR-TCR, TCR-HLA and TCR-CMV co-occurrence was scored with hypergeometric tests, and a repertoire-size bias correction was applied to TCR pairs. False discovery rates were estimated in a later analysis by permuting HLA or CMV assignments 20 times. In a later analysis, co-occurring TCRs were grouped with DBSCAN, and TCRdist sequence similarity was added when clustering was performed within HLA-allele-positive subsets. For co-occurrence clustering, repertoires with fewer than 30,000 or more than 120,000 public chains were excluded, along with 4 to 6 repertoires with anomalous nucleotide sharing. Entries here come from immuneACCESS through TCRdb and include only in-frame sequences with V and J called. Some clones fail to appear in such tables; in the studies checked, an unresolved V gene covers under half of the shortfall, and the cause of the remainder is unknown. V, J and clone size are those of that table, while D and trimming were read from the DNA. The sample records 120,000 to 150,000 clones, 73% of which are singletons. The leading ten clones occupy around an eighth of the sample.

This specimen belongs to a study of cytomegalovirus exposure and HLA in healthy donors (dated by TCRdb to the late 2010s). For the wider study: According to an earlier analysis of 587 of the donors, about 179 million T cells yielded over 100 million unique TCR beta sequences and less than 300 Gb of sequence data. About 300 gigabases of sequencing data and approximately 85 million unique TCR sequences were included in an early release covering several hundred HLA-typed donors. Of the roughly 400 genotyped donors, 81% were placed in the genetic ancestry cluster associated with self-reported Caucasian donors. The study was designed to test whether signatures of past pathogen exposure could be identified by cataloging public T cell receptors. The study used immunosequencing to profile the T cell repertoires of hundreds of subjects and linked those repertoires to cytomegalovirus serostatus. In addition to the first cohort of 650 to 800 subjects, a separate validation cohort of 130 or so different subjects was used. To predict cytomegalovirus infection status, the study brought together high-throughput TCR immunosequencing, statistical association of individual TCRs with disease status, and machine learning. A later analysis re-examined previously published TCR beta repertoires from 610 or so donors and added high-resolution HLA genotyping to investigate patterns of TCR occurrence. In the later analysis, no new phenotypic data were used to find candidate immune exposures; instead, reliance was placed on TCR beta sequences and their occurrence across donors. An earlier analysis of about 600 of the donors used high-throughput TCR beta sequencing to judge whether each TCR beta V gene segment behaved as functional or pseudogenic. Donor age, sex, ethnicity and CMV serostatus were compiled alongside the repertoire data. A later genetic analysis took genome-wide SNP genotypes for about 55% of the roughly 670 donors and used that subset as a discovery cohort. Every discovery cohort repertoire had been produced on one sequencing platform. HLA typing covered class I and class II loci at four-digit resolution. Typing coverage varied by locus: roughly 629-630 donors for A, B, C, DRB1 and DQB1; around 560 for DQA1; over 600 for DPA1; about 450 for DPB1. Roughly 5 DR-DQ haplotypes were handled as single units for association and clustering, since linkage in the cohort was strong. Among around 400 genotyped donors of the cohort, an average of approximately 240,000 unique TCR beta nucleotide sequences were sequenced per donor, roughly a sixth of them non-productive. Results and caveats for the whole study, not just this receptor: Some IMGT-functional V segments, including TRBV6-2 and TRBV6-3, could not be distinguished by the 87-base-pair reads and were therefore excluded. Several of the top co-occurrence clusters appeared to be linked to parvovirus B19, influenza, CMV and Epstein-Barr virus, according to a later analysis. In both the original and validation cohorts, the classifier was reported to diagnose cytomegalovirus status with high specificity and sensitivity. CMV serostatus was the only immune exposure information available for the cohort. A later analysis found that HLA-associated TCR beta chains were more clonally expanded and had lower generation probabilities than equally common non-associated chains. A total of 150 to 200 TCR beta chains were listed by the study as associated with cytomegalovirus. A later genetic analysis associated a missense DCLRE1C variant with V-gene and J-gene trimming of TCR beta chains, and an independent cohort replicated the association. A cluster of highly shared sequence variants was judged likely to be a technical artifact of the sequencing pipeline. The authors suggested that the approach could potentially be generalized to other disease states and immunological phenotypes. Most TCR sequences were observed very rarely across donors, whereas some public TCRs were present in many individuals. Linkage disequilibrium might explain the correlated functional status among segregating V segments, but an unknown experimental factor could not be excluded. Broadly in line with IMGT annotations, most TCR beta V segments showed up in productive rearrangements about 90% or about 30% of the time in an earlier analysis of roughly 590 of the donors. According to a later analysis, TCR association rates differed among HLA loci, with DRB1 alleles showing the most associated TCRs and HLA-C alleles showing the fewest. A further reported finding was that TCR beta sequences accurately predicted the HLA-A and HLA-B alleles for most subjects in the first cohort. Compared with the approximately 720-donor mean, donors in an Asian-associated ancestry cluster had fewer N-insertions in productive TCRs, according to a later genetic analysis. Assigning TCR associations to individual alleles was difficult when HLA alleles, especially DR and DQ, strongly co-occurred. A later analysis found that most CMV-associated TCR beta chains appeared HLA-restricted, with HLA associations seemingly driven largely by CMV exposure. The cohort was sequenced for TCR beta chains only, and without alpha or paired-chain data the features that could be detected were limited. A few of the identified cytomegalovirus-associated TCR beta chains were confirmed in vitro to be specific for cytomegalovirus antigens. At a false discovery rate of 0.05, a later analysis linked about 17,000 TCR beta sequences to specific HLA alleles. Because counts were too low, approximately 15 rarely observed V segments, including chromosome 9 orphons, were excluded from the earlier analysis of 587 of the donors. Because HLA typing was missing for some donors at each locus, association tests included only the typed subset. Presence/absence analyses assumed roughly uniform sequencing depth across donors, an assumption that may not hold.

The CDR3 numbers 17 residues from cysteine through phenylalanine. The retained sequence is limited to the CDR3, 51 bases, with the frame set at the first base. CDR1 and CDR2 (MNHNS, SASEGT) derive from the germline V gene. The germline V end is reduced by 0 bases and the J end by 7 bases; junction bases left unmatched: 8. The cohort comprised 666 healthy bone marrow donors. At the time of sampling, all cohort members were nominally healthy, though unrecorded immune exposures were likely present. Of the 700 or so cohort members, roughly 300 had positive CMV serostatus and 350 to 450 had negative CMV serostatus, and CMV serostatus was not recorded for the donor. Each donor provided a peripheral blood sample, and peripheral blood mononuclear cells were used for TCR beta sequencing. Genomic DNA was extracted from the blood cell samples with the Qiagen DNeasy Blood Extraction Kit.

The V and J segments used are TRBV6-1 and TRBJ1-6, and 8 bases in between align with TRBD1. The receptor comes from a human donor in good health. Input material: PBMCs. The sequence in DNA is TGTGCCAGCAGTGAAGCATCCAGGGGGCAAGAAAATTCACCCCTCCACTTT. Translated, this is CASSEASRGQENSPLHF.